This is a list of T cell receptor beta chains from one sample in a study of blood T cell repertoires in COVID-19. Sequencing used immunoSEQ multiplex PCR; TCRdb keeps in-frame clones, though not all of them. The sample includes 120,000 or so clones, about four fifths seen only once; the top ten take 5.5% to 6%. Sequenced: peripheral blood. The receptors were gathered from a man older than 75 with active or convalescent COVID-19. The CDR3 runs from the conserved cysteine through the conserved F or W. D genes are given only for firm matches. Where a row states a size, it is once, few, many or the class of an expanded clone; other rows omit it.

D gene,J gene,V gene,clone size,CDR3 DNA,CDR3 protein
.,TRBJ1-5,TRBV4-1,once,TGCGCCAGCAGCCAAGAAGGCGGGGGCCCGCCCCAGCATTTT,CASSQEGGGPPQHF
TRBD2,TRBJ2-7,TRBV6-5,.,TGTGCCAGCAGTCCGAGCGGGGGGGCCGGCGAGCAGTACTTC,CASSPSGGAGEQYF
.,TRBJ1-2,TRBV28,.,TGTGCCAGCAGTTCGGACAGATATGGCTACACCTTC,CASSSDRYGYTF
TRBD1,TRBJ2-5,TRBV18,.,TGTGCCAGCTCACCACCGACAGGGAAAGAGACCCAGTACTTC,CASSPPTGKETQYF
TRBD1,TRBJ2-7,TRBV7-9,few,TGTGCCAGCAGCCCGCGGACAGGGATTGAGTACGAGCAGTACTTC,CASSPRTGIEYEQYF
TRBD1,TRBJ2-5,TRBV5-6,.,TGTGCCAGCAACCCGGGACAGGGATTTCAAGAGACCCAGTACTTC,CASNPGQGFQETQYF
TRBD1,TRBJ2-2,TRBV7-6,.,TGTGCCAGCAGCTTAGAACCCTCAGGGGGCTTCGGGGAGCTGTTTTTT,CASSLEPSGGFGELFF
.,TRBJ2-2,TRBV14,.,TGTGCCAGCAGCCAAGTTAAAAACACCGGGGAGCTGTTTTTT,CASSQVKNTGELFF
TRBD1,TRBJ1-5,TRBV13,few,TGTGCCAGCAGCTTCGGACAGGGGAATCAGCCCCAGCATTTT,CASSFGQGNQPQHF
TRBD1,TRBJ1-2,TRBV19,.,TGTGCCAGTAGTATCGCGGGACAGGTAGCAAATGGCTACACCTTC,CASSIAGQVANGYTF
.,TRBJ1-5,TRBV5-5,.,TGTGCCAGCAGCTTGGTTGGGGGCGATCAGCCCCAGCATTTT,CASSLVGGDQPQHF
TRBD2,TRBJ2-5,TRBV5-1,.,TGCGCCAGCAGCTTGGGACTAGCGGGGGGGGAGACCCAGTACTTC,CASSLGLAGGETQYF
.,TRBJ1-1,TRBV6-6,.,TGTGCCAGCAGTTACTTAGAGAACACTGAAGCTTTCTTT,CASSYLENTEAFF
TRBD1,TRBJ2-2,TRBV2,.,TGTGCCAGCAGTCAAGACAGGGGGTTCGCCGGGGAGCTGTTTTTT,CASSQDRGFAGELFF
.,TRBJ1-6,TRBV7-2,once,TGTGCCAGCAGCTTACGCTCCAGGGGCAATTCACCCCTCCACTTT,CASSLRSRGNSPLHF
TRBD1,TRBJ2-3,TRBV18,.,TGTGCCAGCTCACCGCCGGGACAGGGATCAGATACGCAGTATTTT,CASSPPGQGSDTQYF
TRBD2,TRBJ2-7,TRBV5-1,.,TGCGCCAGCAGCTTGGTTAGCGGGGACTACGAGCAGTACTTC,CASSLVSGDYEQYF
TRBD2,TRBJ2-3,TRBV19,.,TGTGCCAGTATGGCGGGGGGGGCGTTGGGTACGCAGTATTTT,CASMAGGALGTQYF
.,TRBJ1-4,TRBV7-9,.,TGTGCCAGCAGCTTATCAGTTAATGAAAAACTGTTTTTT,CASSLSVNEKLFF
TRBD1,TRBJ2-7,TRBV5-1,many,TGCGCCAGCAGTGCCGGGACAGGGCCCTCCTACGAGCAGTACTTC,CASSAGTGPSYEQYF
.,TRBJ2-5,TRBV19,.,TGTGCCAGTAGACAGTCTTGGGCAGGGAAGAAGGAGACCCAGTACTTC,CASRQSWAGKKETQYF
TRBD1,TRBJ1-6,TRBV4-3,.,TGCGCCAGCAGCCAGGAAGGACAGGGGGCTTCCTATAATTCACCCCTCCACTTT,CASSQEGQGASYNSPLHF
.,TRBJ2-5,TRBV12-3/TRBV12-4,.,TGTGCCAGCAGTTTAGGCCAGAGGGAGACCCAGTACTTC,CASSLGQRETQYF
TRBD1,TRBJ1-1,TRBV19,.,TGTGCCAGTAGTGTCAACAGGGGCGGGGGGACTGAAGCTTTCTTT,CASSVNRGGGTEAFF
.,TRBJ2-1,TRBV5-6,.,TGTGCCAGCAGCTTGGGTTTGGGGGCCGATGAGCAGTTCTTC,CASSLGLGADEQFF
.,TRBJ2-3,TRBV21-1,.,TGTGCCAGCAGCCCAGGGGTAGGCACAGATACGCAGTATTTT,CASSPGVGTDTQYF
TRBD1,TRBJ2-7,TRBV6-5,.,TGTGCCAGCAGTCCAGACAGGGGGCCCACCATCGAGCAGTACTTC,CASSPDRGPTIEQYF
.,TRBJ1-2,TRBV4-2,few,TGTGCCAGCAGTCCTGGAAGGGAGGACTCCGGGTATGGCTACACCTTC,CASSPGREDSGYGYTF
.,TRBJ1-2,TRBV6-6,.,TGTGCCAGCAGTTTTACCTCCGGGACTGACTATGGCTACACCTTC,CASSFTSGTDYGYTF
TRBD1,TRBJ1-2,TRBV5-4,once,TGTGCCAGCAGCGGAAGGGCGGGACAGGGGAACTATGGCTACACCTTC,CASSGRAGQGNYGYTF
TRBD2,TRBJ2-2,TRBV10-3,.,TGTGCCACCACCCCGGGACTAGCGGTTACCGGGGAGCTGTTTTTT,CATTPGLAVTGELFF
.,TRBJ2-6,TRBV28,.,TGTGCCAGCAGTTTACCCGGAGGGGTCCGCTCTGGGGCCAACGTCCTGACTTTC,CASSLPGGVRSGANVLTF
.,TRBJ1-4,TRBV9,.,TGTGCCAGCAGCGTAGGACAGACTAATGAAAAACTGTTTTTT,CASSVGQTNEKLFF
TRBD2,TRBJ2-7,TRBV20-1,.,TGCAGTGTCACGCCGGCGGGGGGCACCTACTTC,CSVTPAGGTYF